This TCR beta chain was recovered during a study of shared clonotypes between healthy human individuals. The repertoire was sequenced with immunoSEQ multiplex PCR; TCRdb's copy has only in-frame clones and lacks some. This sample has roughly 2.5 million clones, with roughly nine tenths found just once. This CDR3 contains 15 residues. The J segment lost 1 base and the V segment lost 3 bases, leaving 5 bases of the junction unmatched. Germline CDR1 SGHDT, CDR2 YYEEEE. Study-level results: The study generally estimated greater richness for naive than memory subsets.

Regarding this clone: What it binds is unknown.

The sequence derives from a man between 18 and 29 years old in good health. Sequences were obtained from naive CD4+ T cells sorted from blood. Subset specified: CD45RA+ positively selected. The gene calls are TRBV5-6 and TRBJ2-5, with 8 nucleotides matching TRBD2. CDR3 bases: TGTGCCAGCAGCTCCCGTGGACTAGCCCAAGAGACCCAGTACTTC. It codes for CASSSRGLAQETQYF.